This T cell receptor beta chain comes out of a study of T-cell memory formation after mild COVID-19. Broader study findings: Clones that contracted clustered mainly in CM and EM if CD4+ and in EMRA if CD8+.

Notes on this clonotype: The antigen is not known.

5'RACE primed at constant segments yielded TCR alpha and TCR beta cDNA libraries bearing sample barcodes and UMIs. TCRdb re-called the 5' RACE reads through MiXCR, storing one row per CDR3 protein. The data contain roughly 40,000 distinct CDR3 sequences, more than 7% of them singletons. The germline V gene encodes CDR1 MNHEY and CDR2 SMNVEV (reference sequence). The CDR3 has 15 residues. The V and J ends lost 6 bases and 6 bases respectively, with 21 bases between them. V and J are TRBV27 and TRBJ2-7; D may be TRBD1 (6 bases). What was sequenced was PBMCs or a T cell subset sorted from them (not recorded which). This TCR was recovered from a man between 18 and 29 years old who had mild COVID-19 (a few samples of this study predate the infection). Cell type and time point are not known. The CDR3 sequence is CASSRTGLRVSEQYV. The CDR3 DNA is TGTGCCAGCAGCCGAACAGGGCTCCGCGTCTCCGAGCAGTACGTC.